The 12 T cell receptor beta chains listed next were all sequenced from one sample in a study of blood T cell repertoires in COVID-19 (dated by TCRdb to 2020 to 2021). Libraries were built with the immunoSEQ multiplex PCR assay. Entries here come from immuneACCESS through TCRdb and include only in-frame sequences with V and J called. Some clones fail to appear in such tables; in the studies checked, an unresolved V gene covers under half of the shortfall, and the cause of the remainder is unknown. The sample includes around 100,000 clones, with about 91% observed a single time. The ten largest clonotypes hold less than 5.5% of the sample. Sequenced: peripheral blood. These receptors originate from a young man with acute or convalescent COVID-19.

The chain couples TRBV2 to TRBJ2-1; 11 bases line up with TRBD2. Germline V lookup: CDR1 SNHLY, CDR2 FYNNEI. J was trimmed by 5 bases and V by 3 bases; bases with no gene match: 9. This CDR3 has 17 amino acids. For the CDR3, the DNA is TGTGCCAGCAGTGACCTACAGGGGACTAGCGGAGACAATGAGCAGTTCTTC. It translates to CASSDLQGTSGDNEQFF.

V usage is TRBV27 and J usage is TRBJ1-2; the D gene is possibly TRBD1 (6 bases). This CDR3 has 16 residues. V lost 5 bases to trimming and J lost 0 bases, with 16 bases between them. CDR1 and CDR2 from the germline V gene are MNHEY and SMNVEV (reference sequence). The CDR3 DNA follows: TGTGCCAGCAGTGTTAACAGGGTGGGGGCTAACTATGGCTACACCTTC. It encodes CASSVNRVGANYGYTF.

Here the CDR3 DNA reads TGTGCCAGCAGCTTATCGGCAGGGGCTTTTACAGATACGCAGTATTTT. Residues: CASSLSAGAFTDTQYF. The chain carries TRBV5-4 and TRBJ2-3, with D perhaps matching TRBD1 (6 bases). Germline CDR1 SGHNT, CDR2 YYREEE (reference sequence). The CDR3 runs 16 residues. The V and J ends lost 2 bases and 3 bases respectively, with 16 bases between them.

The chain employs TRBV19 and TRBJ1-2; D may be TRBD1 (6 bases). V was cut by 6 bases and J by 6 bases, with 20 bases left in between. The CDR3 covers 15 residues. Per germline, CDR1 LNHDA and CDR2 SQIVND (reference sequence). Written as DNA, the CDR3 is TGTGCCAGTAGCCCCCCGGGACATAGGGAGAATGGCTACACCTTC. Encoded protein: CASSPPGHRENGYTF.

The sample holds one count of this clone. V usage is TRBV10-1 and J usage is TRBJ1-3, with 7 bases matching TRBD1. The CDR3 is 17 amino acids. Trimming cost V 2 bases and J 0 bases; bases outside gene matches: 7. In germline, CDR1 is WNHNN, CDR2 SYGVQD (reference sequence). This CDR3 is CASSEGDRASSGNTIYF. The CDR3 DNA sequence: TGCGCCAGCAGTGAGGGCGACAGGGCCAGCTCTGGAAACACCATATATTTT.

The chain links TRBV21-1 to TRBJ2-3; the D call TRBD2 from the table was never checked on the DNA. TRBV21-1 is recorded as a pseudogene. The length of the CDR3 is 13 residues. The CDR3 DNA follows: TGTGCCAGCAGCAATACTTTCACAGATACGCAGTATTTT. Translation gives CASSNTFTDTQYF.

J is TRBJ1-6 and V is TRBV11-2, with D uncertain. Per the germline V gene, CDR1 is SGHAT and CDR2 is FQNNGV. V lost 5 bases to trimming and J lost 4 bases, with 9 bases between them. The CDR3 sequence is 14 residues long. The CDR3 DNA follows: TGTGCCAGCAGCCCGCGAGGATATAATTCACCCCTCCACTTT. Translating gives CASSPRGYNSPLHF.

The V call is TRBV4-1, the J call TRBJ2-7; D ambiguous. Germline assignment: CDR1 MGHRA and CDR2 YSYEKL. V was cut by 0 bases and J by 0 bases, with 12 bases left in between. The CDR3 is made up of 16 amino acids. CDR3 bases: TGCGCCAGCAGCCAAGACTTGGCTCTCAGCTCCTACGAGCAGTACTTC. Its protein product is CASSQDLALSSYEQYF.

This clone has just a few counts. The chain links TRBV5-1 to TRBJ1-1, with D uncertain. V lost 0 bases, J lost 2 bases, and 14 bases lay in between. The CDR3 runs to 16 residues. Germline CDR1 is SGHRS and CDR2 is YFSETQ. The DNA for the CDR3 is TGCGCCAGCAGCTTGGGAGTATCGGGAATTAACACTGAAGCTTTCTTT. Protein: CASSLGVSGINTEAFF.

The chain combines TRBV6-5 with TRBJ1-5, with 8 nucleotides matching TRBD1. The CDR3 loop spans 15 amino acids. V trimming: 5 bases; J trimming: 5 bases; junction bases outside the gene matches: 8. Germline CDR1 reads MNHEY; CDR2 reads SVGAGI. CDR3 sequence: CASSRTGLGDQPQHF. The CDR3 DNA reads TGTGCCAGCAGTAGGACAGGGTTAGGGGATCAGCCCCAGCATTTT.

The V gene is TRBV28, the J gene TRBJ2-5, with D uncertain. This CDR3 spans 11 amino acids. Trimming took 5 bases from V and 4 from J, leaving 5 bases between them. The germline V gene encodes CDR1 MDHEN and CDR2 SYDVKM. CDR3 residues: CASSHSETQYF. CDR3 bases: TGTGCCAGCAGTCATTCAGAGACCCAGTACTTC.

V and J are TRBV5-5 and TRBJ2-1, with D unclear. The V end lost 2 bases, the J end lost 4 bases, and 7 bases lay between the germline ends. Germline CDR1 SGHKS, CDR2 YYEKEE (reference sequence). CDR3 size: 13 residues. The CDR3 sequence is CASSFNEYNEQFF. DNA for the CDR3: TGTGCCAGCAGCTTTAATGAGTACAATGAGCAGTTCTTC.